The 7 T cell receptor beta chains below were found in one sample sequenced in a study of regulatory T cells in long-lasting Graves disease. Arm-PCR with iRepertoire HTBI primers amplified the CDR3 regions for these TCR beta libraries. TCRdb processed the multiplex PCR reads anew with MiXCR; each CDR3 protein has one entry. The data show 400,000 to 450,000 distinct CDR3 sequences, around 22% seen once. Time point defined: persistent/refractory GD, antithyroid drugs over 5 years with positive TRAb. With RNA extracted from PBMCs as input, the TCR library was made. Material: peripheral blood mononuclear cells (PBMCs), obtained when the disease was refractory, from a patient treated with antithyroid drugs. These TCRs come from a female donor with Graves disease.

This rearrangement joins TRBV15 to TRBJ1-2; TRBD1 agrees at 7 bases. In germline, CDR1 is LNHNV, CDR2 YYDKDF (reference sequence). V gave up 0 bases and J gave up 2 bases; unmatched junction bases: 12. The CDR3 extends over 18 amino acids. CDR3 bases: TGTGCCACCAGCAGAGATATCAGGGACAGCCACCCCAACTATGGCTACACCTTC. It yields the protein CATSRDIRDSHPNYGYTF.

This clonotype was seen a few times. The chain couples TRBV19 to TRBJ2-5, with 10 positions matching TRBD2. CDR1 LNHDA and CDR2 SQIVND come from the germline V gene (reference sequence). Trimming took 6 bases from V and 2 from J; bases not matched to a gene: 3. The CDR3 is 14 amino acids. In nucleotides, the CDR3 is TGTGCCAGTAGAACTAGCGGGATACAAGAGACCCAGTACTTC. Translating gives CASRTSGIQETQYF.

This clonotype has at least ten counts. CDR3 sequence: CASSSQGANQPQHF. The CDR3 DNA reads TGTGCCAGCAGCTCACAGGGGGCTAATCAGCCCCAGCATTTT. The chain is built from TRBV7-2 and TRBJ1-5; 9 bases fit TRBD1. The germline V gene has CDR1 SGHTA and CDR2 FQGNSA. There are 14 residues in the CDR3. After removal of 4 bases from V and 4 bases from J, the junction contained 2 bases not matched to a gene. Filled out from reference TRBV7-2 and TRBJ1-5, the complete variable domain reads GAGVSQSPSNKVTEKGKDVELRCDPISGHTALYWYRQSLGQGLEFLIYFQGNSAPDKSGLPSDRFSAERTGGSVSTLTIQRTQQEDSAVYLCASSSQGANQPQHFGDGTRLSIL.

The chain has TRBV6-5 and TRBJ2-5; 7 bases are a match to TRBD1. V gave up 4 bases and J gave up 5 bases; unmatched junction bases: 16. Germline CDR1 MNHEY, CDR2 SVGAGI. This CDR3 spans 17 amino acids. In DNA, the CDR3 is TGTGCCAGCAGTTTGCTCCGGGACAGCGAAGGGGTCGAGACCCAGTACTTC. It specifies CASSLLRDSEGVETQYF.

The table lists this clonotype with a few counts. The CDR3 region is CSAAGPSLISYEQYF. CDR3 DNA: TGCAGTGCTGCAGGACCCTCGTTGATCTCCTACGAGCAGTACTTC. V and J are TRBV20-1 and TRBJ2-7; D gene uncertain. The V end was cut by 5 bases, the J end by 0 bases, with 17 bases between. Germline values: CDR1 DFQATT, CDR2 SNEGSKA (reference sequence). The CDR3 runs to 15 residues.

This clonotype was seen many times. The V and J genes are TRBV27 and TRBJ2-2; TRBD2 agrees at 10 bases. Germline V gene lookup returns CDR1 MNHEY and CDR2 SMNVEV (reference sequence). V dropped 7 bases and J dropped 4; count of bases not matched to a gene: 6. This CDR3 comprises 15 residues. The CDR3 DNA reads TGTGCCAGCACCCAGGCTAGCGGGAGCACCGGGGAGCTGTTTTTT. The encoded protein is CASTQASGSTGELFF.

This clonotype was observed a handful of times. The V gene is TRBV28, the J gene TRBJ1-6, with 11 bases that match TRBD1. Germline CDR1 reads MDHEN; CDR2 reads SYDVKM. This CDR3 comprises 14 residues. The ends lost 6 bases at V and 13 bases at J; junction bases unmatched: 8. In DNA, the CDR3 is TGTGCCAGCAGATTGGACAGGGGGCTTTTCCCCCTCCACTTT. This gives the protein CASRLDRGLFPLHF.